This T cell receptor (beta chain) stems from a study of CD8 T cells in ankylosing spondylitis. TCRdb reprocessed the 5' RACE reads with MiXCR, giving one entry per CDR3 protein. The sample holds about 150,000 distinct CDR3 sequences, roughly 34% seen once. Study-level findings and limits: Reportedly, matched ankylosing spondylitis synovial fluid was significantly enriched for disease-linked clones.

There are a few counts of this clonotype. What it recognizes is unknown. From germline, CDR1 is SGHTA and CDR2 FQGNSA. V gave up 2 bases and J gave up 3 bases; unmatched junction bases: 6. The CDR3 loop spans 15 amino acids. The V call is TRBV7-2, the J call TRBJ1-2, with 7 bases lining up with TRBD1. Material: synovial fluid, either unsorted or a sorted T cell fraction (not recorded which). The sequence came from a male donor with ankylosing spondylitis. CDR3 DNA sequence: TGTGCCAGCAGCTTAAGCTCCGGGACAGACTATGGCTACACCTTC. This encodes CASSLSSGTDYGYTF.